A single TCR beta chain is shown here with its context. The repertoire was sequenced with immunoSEQ multiplex PCR; TCRdb's copy has only in-frame clones and lacks some. The table shows 90,000 to 150,000 clones, with 70% to 90% occurring only once. The data belong to a study of blood T cell repertoires in COVID-19. As for the study in general: Collection of acute and convalescent COVID-19 samples took place in the United States, Italy and Spain.

Trimming cost V 0 bases and J 4 bases, with 3 bases left between them. The CDR3 loop spans 13 amino acids. Germline loops: CDR1 WNHNN, CDR2 SYGVQD (reference sequence). Material for sequencing was peripheral blood. The chain has TRBV10-1 and TRBJ2-2; D is ambiguous. The receptor comes from a man in his sixties with acute or convalescent COVID-19. DNA for the CDR3: TGCGCCAGCAGTGAGTCGGCCACCGGGGAGCTGTTTTTT. Translating gives CASSESATGELFF.